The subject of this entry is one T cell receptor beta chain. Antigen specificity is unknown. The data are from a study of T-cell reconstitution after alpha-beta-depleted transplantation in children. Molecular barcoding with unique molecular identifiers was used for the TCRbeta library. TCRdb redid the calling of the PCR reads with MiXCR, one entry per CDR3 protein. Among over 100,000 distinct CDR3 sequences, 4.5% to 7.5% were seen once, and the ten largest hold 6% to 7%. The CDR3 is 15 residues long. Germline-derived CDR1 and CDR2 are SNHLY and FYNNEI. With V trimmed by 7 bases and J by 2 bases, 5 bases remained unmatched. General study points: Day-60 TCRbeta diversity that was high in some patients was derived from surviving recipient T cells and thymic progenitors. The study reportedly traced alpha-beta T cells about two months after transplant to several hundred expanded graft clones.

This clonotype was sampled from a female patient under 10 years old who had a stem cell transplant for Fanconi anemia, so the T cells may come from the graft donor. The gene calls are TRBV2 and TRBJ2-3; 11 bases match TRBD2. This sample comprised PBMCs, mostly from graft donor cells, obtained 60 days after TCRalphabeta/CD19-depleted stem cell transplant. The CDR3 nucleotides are TGTGCCAGCACCGGACTAGCGGGTGCCACAGATACGCAGTATTTT. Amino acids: CASTGLAGATDTQYF.